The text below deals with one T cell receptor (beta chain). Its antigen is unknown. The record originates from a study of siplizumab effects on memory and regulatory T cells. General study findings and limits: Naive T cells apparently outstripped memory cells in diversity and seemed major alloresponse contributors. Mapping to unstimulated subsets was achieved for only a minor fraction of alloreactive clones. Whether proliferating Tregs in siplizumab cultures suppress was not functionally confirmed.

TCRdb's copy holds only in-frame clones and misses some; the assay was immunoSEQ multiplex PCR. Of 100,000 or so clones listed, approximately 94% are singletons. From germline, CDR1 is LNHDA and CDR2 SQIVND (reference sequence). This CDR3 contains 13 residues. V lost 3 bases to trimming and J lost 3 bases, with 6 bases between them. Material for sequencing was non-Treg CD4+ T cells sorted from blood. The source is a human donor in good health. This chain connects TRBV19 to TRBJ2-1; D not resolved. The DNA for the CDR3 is TGTGCCAGTAGTATTCGCAACTACAATGAGCAGTTCTTC. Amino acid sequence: CASSIRNYNEQFF.